This TCR beta chain was observed in a study of shared clonotypes between healthy human individuals. The study, taken as a whole, reports: A small donor pool kept down the genetic and exposure-history diversity that was represented.

Positively selected for CCR7, the CD45RO-negative cells used as naive CD8 cells excluded terminally differentiated effector memory CD45RA+ cells. Caucasian adults residing in Nashville, Tennessee made up all the donors. In its sample, this clone was seen once. Its specificity is not known. With 7 bases removed from V and 0 bases from J, the gap between germline ends came to 13 bases. CDR1 is MNHEY and CDR2 is SVGAGI in the germline V gene. This CDR3 spans 15 amino acids. Sequencing was performed with immunoSEQ multiplex PCR; in TCRdb, only in-frame clones are kept and a portion is missing. In the table there are approximately 650,000 clones, 95% of which are singletons.

Specimen: naive CD8+ T cells sorted from blood. The chain has TRBV6-5 and TRBJ1-3; possibly TRBD1 for D (6 bases). The receptor was isolated from a woman aged 30 to 39 in good health. The chain's CDR3 is CASTSGQFSGNTIYF. In DNA form, the CDR3 reads TGTGCCAGCACATCAGGACAGTTCTCTGGAAACACCATATATTTT.